This T cell receptor (beta chain) appears in the sequencing data of a study of blood T cell repertoires in COVID-19. Measured with immunoSEQ multiplex PCR; TCRdb has only the in-frame clones, and not every one. The data contain a few hundred thousand clones, 85% to 90% of them singletons. Per germline, CDR1 MNHEY and CDR2 SVGAGI. Germline trimming cut 6 bases from V and 3 bases from J; bases unmatched to any gene: 5. The CDR3 is 15 residues long. The sequence came from a woman aged 60-75 years with COVID-19, enrolled during active disease. Sequenced sample: peripheral blood. V is TRBV6-5 and J is TRBJ2-3, with TRBD1 identical over 11 bases. The CDR3 coding sequence is TGTGCCAGCAGCCGCGGGACAGGGGGAACAGATACGCAGTATTTT. The encoded protein is CASSRGTGGTDTQYF.